A single sample gave rise to the 7 T cell receptor beta chains below, sequenced in a study of beta chain features in type 1 diabetes. Reverse transcribing all isolated RNA meant expressed TCRB transcripts were sequenced. Sequencing used immunoSEQ multiplex PCR; TCRdb keeps in-frame clones, though not all of them. The sample has a few hundred thousand clones, 27% seen once. The sequencing input was central memory CD4+ T cells from blood. These receptors were obtained from a man aged 25 to 45 in good health.

The gene calls are TRBV27 and TRBJ2-6; D uncertain. V lost 3 bases and J lost 0, with 15 bases in between. CDR3 length: 18 residues. Per the germline V gene, CDR1 is MNHEY and CDR2 is SMNVEV (reference sequence). The CDR3 coding sequence is TGTGCCAGCAGTTTGTCCCCCGCTAGGACCTCTGGGGCCAACGTCCTGACTTTC. This gives the protein CASSLSPARTSGANVLTF.

About this clone: Relative to the germline gene, one junction end is altered; a read error may explain this. CDR3 loop: CASSLAGSGGIF. The CDR3 coding sequence is TGTGCCAGCAGCTTAGCGGGTAGCGGGGGAATCTTC. The chain joins TRBV7-9 to TRBJ2-1; TRBD2 matches 9 bases. The CDR3 contains 12 residues. Germline V gene lookup returns CDR1 SEHNR and CDR2 FQNEAQ (reference sequence). Full variable domain (outside the CDR3, taken from reference TRBV7-9 and TRBJ2-1): DTGVSQNPRHKITKRGQNVTFRCDPISEHNRLYWYRQTLGQGPEFLTYFQNEAQLEKSRLLSDRFSAERPKGSFSTLEIQRTEQGDSAMYLCASSLAGSGGIFGPGTRLTVL.

The V and J genes are TRBV14 and TRBJ2-1; D is unclear. The CDR3 sequence is 15 residues long. V shed 2 bases and J shed 3 bases, with 11 bases lying between them. The germline V gene has CDR1 SGHDN and CDR2 FVKESK. The CDR3 nucleotides read TGTGCCAGCAGCCAACTAGGCGGATACTACAATGAGCAGTTCTTC. This translates into CASSQLGGYYNEQFF.

The chain joins TRBV5-4 to TRBJ1-2; 8 bases agree with TRBD1. Germline V gene data show CDR1 as SGHNT and CDR2 as YYREEE (reference sequence). V shed 0 bases and J 3 bases; nucleotides not matched to a gene: 4. CDR3 length equals 15 residues. Here the CDR3 reads CASSLGQGLDYGYTF. CDR3 bases: TGTGCCAGCAGCTTGGGACAGGGGTTGGACTATGGCTACACCTTC.

This chain uses TRBV27 with TRBJ2-2; D possibly matches TRBD1 or TRBD2 (5 bases each). Germline V lookup: CDR1 MNHEY, CDR2 SMNVEV (reference sequence). CDR3 length equals 14 residues. V lost 6 bases, J lost 3 bases, and 11 bases lay in between. The CDR3 region has the DNA TGTGCCAGCAGGAGGGACGGAGACACCGGGGAGCTGTTTTTT. It codes for CASRRDGDTGELFF.

This clone showed up just once. The rearrangement links TRBV6-5 to TRBJ2-3; 8 nucleotides match TRBD1. Per germline, CDR1 MNHEY and CDR2 SVGAGI. V lost 6 bases, J lost 5 bases, and 7 bases stayed unmatched. This CDR3 comprises 14 residues. The CDR3 nucleotides are TGTGCCAGCAGGTCGACAGGGGCGAGAGATACGCAGTATTTT. Amino acid sequence: CASRSTGARDTQYF.

The gene calls are TRBV6-1 and TRBJ2-3; TRBD2 is a possible D gene (5 bases). Germline V gives CDR1 MNHNS, CDR2 SASEGT. This CDR3 is 15 amino acids long. The germline V and J ends were trimmed by 6 bases and 2 bases, with 15 bases remaining between them. As DNA, the CDR3 is TGTGCCAGCAGGGTGGAGAGGGTCCCCACAGATACGCAGTATTTT. This translates into CASRVERVPTDTQYF.